In this sample, the clone carrying this T cell receptor beta chain turned up a few times. In the source study's methods: For nucleated cells, counts were estimated from reference gene primer amplification. Produced via immunoSEQ multiplex PCR; TCRdb's table is partial and in-frame only. That table furnishes V, J and clone size, whereas the DNA furnished D and trimming. Of some 70,000 clones listed, 70% to 90% were seen once; the top ten hold approximately 1.5%. The source of the sample is a study of blood T cell repertoires in COVID-19. Germline CDR1 MDHEN, CDR2 SYDVKM. The germline V and J ends were trimmed by 6 bases and 4 bases, with 12 bases remaining between them. The CDR3 runs to 13 residues.

This TCR was sampled from a woman aged 55 to 70 with acute or convalescent COVID-19. Sequencing was performed on peripheral blood. The chain is built from TRBV28 and TRBJ1-2, with TRBD1 as a possible D gene (6 bases). This CDR3 reads CASREGVSYGYTF. CDR3 DNA: TGTGCCAGCAGAGAGGGGGTTTCCTATGGCTACACCTTC.